This T cell receptor (beta chain) was profiled in a study of blood T cell repertoires in COVID-19. This CDR3 contains 13 residues. Deletions cut 1 base from V and 8 bases from J, with 8 bases between. Germline assignment: CDR1 SGHVS and CDR2 FNYEAQ. This table comes from immunoSEQ multiplex PCR, and its TCRdb copy is limited to in-frame clones, with some not included. The table lists tens of thousands of clones, 80% to 90% of them singletons. This receptor was obtained from a man in his sixties in a cohort sampled during active COVID-19. The rearrangement links TRBV7-6 to TRBJ1-4; the D is unclear. What was sequenced was peripheral blood. The CDR3 protein is CASSLGPSEKLFF. DNA for the CDR3: TGTGCCAGCAGCTTAGGGCCCTCGGAAAAACTGTTTTTT.